Here is one TCR beta chain with its context. This sample stems from a study of cytomegalovirus exposure and HLA in healthy donors. The CDR3 sequence is 13 residues long. V lost 2 bases and J lost 1, with 6 bases in between. Per the germline V gene, CDR1 is SGHTA and CDR2 is FQGTGA. PCR primers comprised 60 Vbeta and 13 Jbeta primers. Some clones are missing from TCRdb's copy, which holds only in-frame ones; the method was immunoSEQ multiplex PCR. The sample data list tens of thousands of clones. The chain is built from TRBV7-3 and TRBJ2-7, with no clear D. The specimen sequenced was PBMCs. The clonotype was recovered from a man aged 45-65 years in good health and CMV-seronegative. The CDR3 reads CASSLSRSYEQYF. The CDR3 DNA sequence: TGTGCCAGCAGCTTATCTCGGTCCTACGAGCAGTACTTC.